The subject of this entry is one T cell receptor beta chain. Antigen: not known. TCRdb's table, derived via immunoSEQ multiplex PCR, lists solely in-frame clones and lacks some. In the table there are about 85,000 clones, roughly 84% of which are singletons. The sample originates from a study of OX40 agonist ivuxolimab in advanced cancers. Study information: Across the patients, intravenous ivuxolimab was delivered every 2 weeks at 0.01 to 10 mg/kg.

Study-wide results and caveats: The CD4+ and CD8+ T cells in the blood had expanded clonally by week 6 at 0.1 to 3.0 mg/kg.

Autoimmune disease history or systemic immunosuppression was exclusionary. Here the sequenced sample was CD4+ or CD8+ T cells sorted from blood, taken in a trial of the OX40 agonist ivuxolimab. The receptor comes from an adult with an advanced solid tumor such as melanoma, head and neck, liver or kidney cancer.

The CDR3 loop is CASSYSHLDLGSHYTF. For the CDR3, the DNA is TGTGCCAGCAGTTACTCCCACCTAGACCTCGGCAGCCACTACACCTTC. The rearrangement links TRBV6-6 to TRBJ1-2; D gene ambiguous. V gave up 0 bases and J gave up 10 bases, with 21 bases separating them. CDR3 length equals 16 residues. In germline, CDR1 is MNHNY, CDR2 SVGAGI (reference sequence).